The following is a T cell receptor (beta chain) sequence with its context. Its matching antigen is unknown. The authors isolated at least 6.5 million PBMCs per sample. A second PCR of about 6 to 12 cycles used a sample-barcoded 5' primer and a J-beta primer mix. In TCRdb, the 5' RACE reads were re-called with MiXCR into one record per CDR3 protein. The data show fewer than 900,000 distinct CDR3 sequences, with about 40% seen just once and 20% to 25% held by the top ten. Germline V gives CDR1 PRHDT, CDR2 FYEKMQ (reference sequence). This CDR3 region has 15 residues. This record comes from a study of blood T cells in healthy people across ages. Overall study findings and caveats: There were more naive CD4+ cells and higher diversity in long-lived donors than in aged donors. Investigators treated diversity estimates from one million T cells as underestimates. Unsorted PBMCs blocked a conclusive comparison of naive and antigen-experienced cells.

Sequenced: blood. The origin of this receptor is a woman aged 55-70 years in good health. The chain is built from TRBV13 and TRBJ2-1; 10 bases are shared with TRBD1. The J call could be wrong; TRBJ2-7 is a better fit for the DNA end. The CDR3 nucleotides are TGTGCCAGCAGCGGACAGGGGGTGTCCTACAATGAGCAGTACTTC. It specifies CASSGQGVSYNEQYF.